Below, 29 T cell receptor beta chains from the same sample are listed, as sequenced in a study of OX40 agonist ivuxolimab in advanced cancers. Sequencing was performed with immunoSEQ multiplex PCR; in TCRdb, only in-frame clones are kept and a portion is missing. The profile shows around 60,000 clones, 92% of them singletons. The sequenced sample was CD4+ or CD8+ T cells sorted from blood, obtained in a trial of the OX40 agonist ivuxolimab. The receptors stem from an adult with an advanced solid tumor such as melanoma, head and neck, liver or kidney cancer.

The chain has TRBV28 and TRBJ2-7; D is unclear. Trimming shortened V by 7 bases and J by 2 bases, and 15 bases separated the two germline ends. The germline gives CDR1 MDHEN, CDR2 SYDVKM. The CDR3 is made up of 14 amino acids. CDR3 sequence reads: CASTPDRNTYEQYF. The CDR3 nucleotides are TGTGCCAGCACCCCTGATAGAAATACCTACGAGCAGTACTTC.

The V call is TRBV7-6, the J call TRBJ2-7; D may be TRBD1 (6 bases). V lost 5 bases to trimming and J lost 2 bases, with 13 bases between them. Germline CDR1 is SGHVS and CDR2 is FNYEAQ. The CDR3 consists of 14 residues. The CDR3 DNA reads TGTGCCAGCAGCCCCCGGACAGAAGCCTACGAGCAGTACTTC. It codes for CASSPRTEAYEQYF.

The gene calls are TRBV4-1 and TRBJ2-7; a possible D gene is TRBD1 (6 bases). V was pared by 1 base and J by 3 bases, with 10 bases between. Germline V gene data show CDR1 as MGHRA and CDR2 as YSYEKL. The CDR3 loop spans 14 amino acids. CDR3 sequence: CASSQGNRVYEQYF. In DNA, the CDR3 is TGCGCCAGCAGCCAAGGGAACAGGGTCTACGAGCAGTACTTC.

The chain couples TRBV2 to TRBJ2-5; D not resolved. V was shortened by 6 bases and J by 2 bases, with 16 bases between the two germline ends. Germline assignment: CDR1 SNHLY and CDR2 FYNNEI. This CDR3 has 15 amino acids. The CDR3 sequence: CASSAFADDQETQYF. CDR3 nucleotides: TGTGCCAGCAGCGCATTCGCCGATGATCAAGAGACCCAGTACTTC.

The V call is TRBV9, the J call TRBJ2-3; D uncertain. V lost 0 bases, J lost 1 base, and 9 bases lay in between. The CDR3 totals 15 residues. Germline assignment: CDR1 SGDLS and CDR2 YYNGEE. The CDR3 sequence: CASSVVPAGTDTQYF. CDR3 DNA: TGTGCCAGCAGCGTAGTGCCCGCGGGCACAGATACGCAGTATTTT.

The rearrangement links TRBV29-1 to TRBJ1-2; D call uncertain. CDR1 SQVTM and CDR2 ANQGSEA come from the germline V gene. This CDR3 region has 12 residues. Trimming removed 6 bases at V and 4 bases at J, with 12 bases between. The CDR3 coding sequence is TGCAGCGTCGTCAAGGGATCCTATGGCTACACCTTC. This translates into CSVVKGSYGYTF.

This chain connects TRBV11-2 to TRBJ2-1, with no clear D. Trimming removed 5 bases at V and 3 bases at J, with 14 bases between. Germline V lookup: CDR1 SGHAT, CDR2 FQNNGV. The CDR3 has 15 amino acids. The CDR3 nucleotides read TGTGCCAGCAGCCCCCGGAGTTACCACTACAATGAGCAGTTCTTC. It translates to CASSPRSYHYNEQFF.

About this clone: Sequence at one end of the junction differs from germline and may be a read error. This chain connects TRBV2 to TRBJ2-7, with D perhaps TRBD2 (5 bases). Germline V gene lookup returns CDR1 SNHLY and CDR2 FYNNEI. This CDR3 is 14 amino acids long. The CDR3 spells CAGSVFEGGGEQYF. Written as DNA, the CDR3 is TGTGCCGGCAGTGTGTTTGAGGGCGGCGGCGAGCAGTACTTC.

The chain carries TRBV18 and TRBJ1-5; no definite D call. Trimming took off 5 bases at V and 0 bases at J, with 5 bases between the two ends. Germline-derived CDR1 and CDR2 are KGHSH and LQKENI. This CDR3 contains 13 residues. The CDR3 coding sequence is TGTGCCAGCTCAGTTATTAGCAATCAGCCCCAGCATTTT. Translated, it gives CASSVISNQPQHF.

Written as DNA, the CDR3 is TGTGCCGCCTGGACAGTGGGCAATCAGCCCCAGCATTTT. Its translation: CAAWTVGNQPQHF. The chain couples TRBV6-6 to TRBJ1-5; D is possibly TRBD1 (6 bases). CDR3 length: 13 residues. Trimming took off 11 bases at V and 2 bases at J, with 13 bases between the two ends. In germline, CDR1 is MNHNY, CDR2 SVGAGI (reference sequence).

This clone was detected only once. The rearrangement joins TRBV7-6 to TRBJ2-7; weak D call: TRBD1 (6 bases). The CDR3 totals 14 residues. Deletions cut 5 bases from V and 2 bases from J, with 13 bases between. Germline CDR1 and CDR2: SGHVS and FNYEAQ. CDR3 residues: CASSPGQLTYEQYF. The CDR3 coding sequence is TGTGCCAGCAGCCCCGGACAGCTTACCTACGAGCAGTACTTC. The full variable domain, its missing parts supplied by reference TRBV7-6 and TRBJ2-7, is GAGVSQSPRYKVTKRGQDVALRCDPISGHVSLYWYRQALGQGPEFLTYFNYEAQQDKSGLPNDRFSAERPEGSISTLTIQRTEQRDSAMYRCASSPGQLTYEQYFGPGTRLTVT.

This chain connects TRBV7-8 to TRBJ2-1; the match to TRBD2 covers 16 bases. CDR1 is SGHVS, CDR2 FQNEAQ, per germline. The CDR3 sequence is 17 residues long. V shed 7 bases, J shed 0 bases, and the junction held 3 bases outside the gene matches. The CDR3 spells CASTGLAGGSSYNEQFF. CDR3 in DNA: TGTGCCAGCACGGGACTAGCGGGAGGGAGCTCCTACAATGAGCAGTTCTTC.

This chain uses TRBV28 with TRBJ2-2, with TRBD1 identical over 8 bases. The CDR3 totals 16 residues. The junction had 5 bases not matched to a gene; V was cut back by 4 bases and J by 1 base. Germline V gene data show CDR1 as MDHEN and CDR2 as SYDVKM. The CDR3 region is CASSSRTGMNTGELFF. The CDR3 DNA reads TGTGCCAGCAGTTCTCGGACAGGGATGAACACCGGGGAGCTGTTTTTT.

The table lists this clone with a count of one. The chain links TRBV19 to TRBJ2-4, with D hard to call. The V end lost 3 bases, the J end lost 8 bases, and 11 bases lay between the germline ends. The CDR3 has 13 amino acids. Per the germline V gene, CDR1 is LNHDA and CDR2 is SQIVND (reference sequence). The CDR3 coding sequence is TGTGCCAGTAGTATCGACGTGGGGTACATTCAGTACTTC. Amino acid sequence: CASSIDVGYIQYF. The complete variable domain, with remaining parts taken from reference TRBV19 and TRBJ2-4, reads DGGITQSPKYLFRKEGQNVTLSCEQNLNHDAMYWYRQDPGQGLRLIYYSQIVNDFQKGDIAEGYSVSREKKESFPLTVTSAQKNPTAFYLCASSIDVGYIQYFGAGTRLSVL.

This chain joins TRBV19 and TRBJ2-7; 10 bases are a match to TRBD1. The CDR3 covers 15 residues. The germline CDR1 and CDR2 sequences are LNHDA and SQIVND (reference sequence). Trimming at V came to 3 bases and at J to 1 base, leaving 3 bases not matched to a gene. CDR3 loop: CASSIGDRGSYEQYF. The DNA of the CDR3 is TGTGCCAGTAGTATTGGGGACAGGGGATCCTACGAGCAGTACTTC.

The chain is built from TRBV19 and TRBJ2-1; the D gene is possibly TRBD1 (5 bases). Germline V gene data show CDR1 as LNHDA and CDR2 as SQIVND (reference sequence). The CDR3 has 13 amino acids. Trimming shortened V by 6 bases and J by 2 bases, and 8 bases separated the two germline ends. The CDR3 sequence is CASSDSTYNEQFF. Here the CDR3 DNA reads TGTGCCAGTAGCGACAGTACCTACAATGAGCAGTTCTTC.

The chain is built from TRBV28 and TRBJ1-4, with 7 bases aligning to TRBD1. The germline V gene encodes CDR1 MDHEN and CDR2 SYDVKM. CDR3 length: 18 residues. J was trimmed by 2 bases and V by 1 base; bases with no gene match: 10. This CDR3 reads CASSLFRGILFTNEKLFF. The CDR3 DNA reads TGTGCCAGCAGTTTATTCAGGGGGATCCTTTTCACTAATGAAAAACTGTTTTTT.

The chain recombines TRBV5-6 with TRBJ2-6, with 9 bases lining up with TRBD1. CDR1 is SGHDT, CDR2 YYEEEE, per germline. J was trimmed by 2 bases and V by 4 bases; bases with no gene match: 7. The CDR3 has 17 amino acids. The CDR3 region is CASSEDRGTAGANVLTF. In nucleotides, the CDR3 is TGTGCCAGCAGCGAGGACAGGGGAACAGCTGGGGCCAACGTCCTGACTTTC.

The J gene is TRBJ1-1, the V gene TRBV27; 8 bases map to TRBD1. Per germline, CDR1 MNHEY and CDR2 SMNVEV (reference sequence). The CDR3 sequence is 15 residues long. Trimming at V came to 3 bases and at J to 5 bases, leaving 8 bases not matched to a gene. The CDR3 is CASSLTGAVRTEAFF. DNA for the CDR3: TGTGCCAGCAGTTTGACAGGGGCCGTTCGAACTGAAGCTTTCTTT.

V and J are TRBV28 and TRBJ2-7; perhaps TRBD2 as D (6 bases). CDR1 is MDHEN and CDR2 is SYDVKM in the germline V gene. The CDR3 consists of 13 residues. V lost 8 bases and J lost 5, with 16 bases in between. In nucleotides, the CDR3 is TGTGCCAGCGACGTGGCGGCGGGGAACGAGCAGTACTTC. Its protein product is CASDVAAGNEQYF.

This clone was picked up a small number of times. V and J are TRBV28 and TRBJ1-1; the D is unclear. The CDR3 extends over 10 amino acids. The V end was cut by 9 bases, the J end by 4 bases, with 6 bases between. CDR1 MDHEN and CDR2 SYDVKM come from the germline V gene. In DNA form, the CDR3 reads TGTGCCAGTTTGGGCACTGAAGCTTTCTTT. Translated, it gives CASLGTEAFF.

This chain uses TRBV30 with TRBJ1-2; a possible D gene is TRBD1 (6 bases). The germline gives CDR1 GTSNPN, CDR2 SVGIG (reference sequence). The CDR3 totals 13 residues. The V end lost 1 base, the J end lost 5 bases, and 11 bases lay between the germline ends. Here the CDR3 reads CAWSDRVGYGYTF. The CDR3 DNA follows: TGTGCCTGGAGTGACAGGGTGGGATATGGCTACACCTTC.

V and J are TRBV19 and TRBJ2-1; 16 bases are a match to TRBD2. The junction had 11 bases not matched to a gene; V was cut back by 6 bases and J by 9 bases. The length of the CDR3 is 17 residues. Germline V gene data show CDR1 as LNHDA and CDR2 as SQIVND (reference sequence). The CDR3 nucleotides are TGTGCCAGTAGGGGACTAGCGGGAGGGCCTTTATCGGGTGAGCAGTTCTTC. Its protein product is CASRGLAGGPLSGEQFF.

This sequence joins TRBV15 and TRBJ2-7, with 10 bases aligning to TRBD1. This CDR3 is 15 amino acids long. The germline V gene has CDR1 LNHNV and CDR2 YYDKDF (reference sequence). J was trimmed by 6 bases and V by 0 bases; bases with no gene match: 5. The CDR3, as DNA: TGTGCCACCAGCAGAGACCCGACAGGGGGCGGCGAGCAGTACTTC. Amino acid sequence: CATSRDPTGGGEQYF.

This rearrangement joins TRBV10-1 to TRBJ1-5; D is unresolved. V was clipped by 9 bases and J by 1 base, with 13 bases between them. The germline V gene has CDR1 WNHNN and CDR2 SYGVQD (reference sequence). This CDR3 has 14 amino acids. In nucleotides, the CDR3 is TGCGCCAGAGGGATCTCAGGCAGCAATCAGCCCCAGCATTTT. Encoded protein: CARGISGSNQPQHF.

The V gene is TRBV30, the J gene TRBJ1-5; unclear D gene. Trimming removed 0 bases at V and 2 bases at J, with 5 bases between. CDR3 size: 13 residues. The germline V gene has CDR1 GTSNPN and CDR2 SVGIG (reference sequence). The CDR3 region is CAWSVDGNQPQHF. The CDR3 coding sequence is TGTGCCTGGAGTGTGGATGGCAATCAGCCCCAGCATTTT.

The sample holds one count of this clone. The chain employs TRBV28 and TRBJ2-2; D is ambiguous. CDR3 size: 15 residues. Germline CDR1 reads MDHEN; CDR2 reads SYDVKM. Deletions cut 5 bases from V and 0 bases from J, with 10 bases between. The CDR3 reads CASSTLIANTGELFF. The CDR3 region has the DNA TGTGCCAGCAGTACACTGATCGCGAACACCGGGGAGCTGTTTTTT.

The chain carries TRBV28 and TRBJ2-2; D perhaps matches TRBD1 (6 bases). Germline CDR1 MDHEN, CDR2 SYDVKM. CDR3 length equals 14 residues. The germline V and J ends were trimmed by 5 bases and 3 bases, with 10 bases remaining between them. The CDR3 DNA is TGTGCCAGCAGTCTCCAGGGGTACACCGGGGAGCTGTTTTTT. This gives the protein CASSLQGYTGELFF.

The V and J genes are TRBV19 and TRBJ2-1, with D tentatively TRBD1 (6 bases). Per the germline V gene, CDR1 is LNHDA and CDR2 is SQIVND (reference sequence). V was pared by 8 bases and J by 10 bases, with 18 bases between. The CDR3 contains 13 residues. CDR3 sequence: CASGAGVGMEQFF. CDR3 DNA: TGTGCCAGTGGGGCAGGGGTGGGTATGGAGCAGTTCTTC.